The rows below give T cell receptor beta chains drawn from one sample of a study of shared clonotypes between healthy human individuals. Assay: immunoSEQ multiplex PCR; the TCRdb copy retains only in-frame clones and omits some. The sample includes about 1 million clones, around 76% of them seen just once. Sequencing input: memory CD4+ T cells sorted from blood. The receptors were gathered from a man younger than 35 in good health. CDR3s include the opening cysteine and the closing phenylalanine or tryptophan. D genes are given only for firm matches. Size is omitted from some rows. Given values are once, few, many or a class for expanded clones.

size: NA
J: TRBJ2-1
D: NA
V: TRBV18
CDR3: CASSPLSILYNEQFF
DNA: TGTGCCAGCTCACCATTATCGATTCTGTACAATGAGCAGTTCTTC

size: NA
J: TRBJ2-1
D: NA
V: TRBV7-6
CDR3: CASSAGTTYNEQFF
DNA: TGTGCCAGCAGCGCCGGGACCACTTACAATGAGCAGTTCTTC

size: NA
J: TRBJ2-7
D: NA
V: TRBV19
CDR3: CASSGNVASYEQYF
DNA: TGTGCCAGTAGTGGCAATGTGGCATCCTACGAGCAGTACTTC

size: NA
J: TRBJ1-2
D: NA
V: TRBV7-9
CDR3: CASSPPDRSNYGYTF
DNA: TGTGCCAGCAGCCCGCCGGACAGATCGAACTATGGCTACACCTTC

size: NA
J: TRBJ2-1
D: TRBD1
V: TRBV2
CDR3: CASSELGQGLNEQFF
DNA: TGTGCCAGCAGTGAACTGGGACAGGGGCTTAATGAGCAGTTCTTC

size: NA
J: TRBJ2-1
D: TRBD2
V: TRBV5-1
CDR3: CASSPGLAGGLYYNEQFF
DNA: TGCGCCAGCAGCCCGGGACTAGCGGGAGGTTTGTACTACAATGAGCAGTTCTTC

size: NA
J: TRBJ2-2
D: NA
V: TRBV4-1
CDR3: CASSQSAGGANTGELFF
DNA: TGCGCCAGCAGCCAGTCCGCTGGGGGCGCGAACACCGGGGAGCTGTTTTTT

size: NA
J: TRBJ2-1
D: TRBD2
V: TRBV11-2
CDR3: CASSGGLAGFEQFF
DNA: TGTGCCAGCAGCGGGGGACTAGCGGGCTTTGAGCAGTTCTTC

size: few
J: TRBJ2-2
D: TRBD1
V: TRBV6-5
CDR3: CASSRDRDTGELFF
DNA: TGTGCCAGCAGTCGGGACAGGGACACCGGGGAGCTGTTTTTT

size: NA
J: TRBJ1-5
D: TRBD1
V: TRBV30
CDR3: CVWSSSKGQGSQPQHF
DNA: TGTGTCTGGAGTTCCTCCAAGGGACAGGGCAGTCAGCCCCAGCATTTT